Each of the 6 T cell receptor beta chains below was sequenced from the same sample in a study of CD8 T cells in ankylosing spondylitis. TCRdb passed the 5' RACE reads through MiXCR, listing each CDR3 protein once. The sample yields 300,000 to 350,000 distinct CDR3 sequences, around 10% seen once. The sample consisted of blood, either unsorted or a sorted T cell fraction (not recorded which). The receptors were sampled from a female donor with ankylosing spondylitis or in good health (not recorded which).

This clonotype has more than one count but fewer than ten. The chain employs TRBV12-3 or TRBV12-4 and TRBJ1-1; a possible D gene is TRBD1 (6 bases). The CDR3 is 15 residues long. The V and J ends lost 7 bases and 1 base respectively, with 16 bases between them. The CDR3 here is CASTLRGGGNTEAFF. In DNA form, the CDR3 reads TGTGCCAGCACCCTCCGAGGAGGGGGGAACACTGAAGCTTTCTTT.

This clonotype came up many times. J is TRBJ2-1 and V is TRBV5-1; 7 bases align to TRBD2. This CDR3 is 15 amino acids long. CDR1 and CDR2 from the germline V gene are SGHRS and YFSETQ. V trimming: 0 bases; J trimming: 4 bases; junction bases outside the gene matches: 4. The CDR3 DNA reads as TGCGCCAGCAGCTTGGTACCGGGGGGTTACAATGAGCAGTTCTTC. Its protein product is CASSLVPGGYNEQFF.

This clonotype occurred many times. The gene calls are TRBV29-1 and TRBJ2-7; D may correspond to TRBD1 or TRBD2 (5 bases each). V lost 0 bases and J lost 2, with 14 bases in between. The V gene's germline CDR1 is SQVTM and CDR2 ANQGSEA. CDR3 size: 15 residues. The chain's CDR3 is CSVEDQGRLAYEQYF. CDR3 bases: TGCAGCGTTGAAGACCAGGGACGATTAGCCTACGAGCAGTACTTC.

This clonotype was seen a few times. The rearrangement joins TRBV2 to TRBJ1-5; D is ambiguous. V lost 6 bases to trimming and J lost 0 bases, with 9 bases between them. CDR3 length: 14 amino acids. Germline CDR1 is SNHLY and CDR2 is FYNNEI. The CDR3 sequence is CASSVSYSNQPQHF. In DNA form, the CDR3 reads TGTGCCAGCAGCGTCAGTTATAGCAATCAGCCCCAGCATTTT.

This clonotype was observed at least ten times. The V call is TRBV12-3 or TRBV12-4, the J call TRBJ2-1; 13 nucleotides align to TRBD2. CDR3 size: 17 residues. The V and J ends lost 3 bases and 8 bases, in that order; junction bases with no gene match: 10. Written as DNA, the CDR3 is TGTGCCAGCAGTTTTAAAGTCGGGACTAGCGGGACCGATGAGCAGTTCTTC. It is translated as CASSFKVGTSGTDEQFF.

This clonotype was seen a handful of times. This chain joins TRBV7-2 and TRBJ2-7; 15 bases map to TRBD2. V dropped 5 bases and J dropped 5; count of bases not matched to a gene: 7. From germline, CDR1 is SGHTA and CDR2 FQGNSA. The CDR3 covers 16 residues. The DNA of the CDR3 is TGTGCCAGCAGCAAGGGACTAGCGGGAGGCTTGAACGAGCAGTACTTC. Translation gives CASSKGLAGGLNEQYF.